Listed below are T cell receptor beta chains from one sample, sequenced in a study of blood T cell repertoires in COVID-19. TCRdb keeps only in-frame clones here, not all; method: immunoSEQ multiplex PCR. The sample has around 60,000 clones, roughly four fifths seen once. The sample comprised peripheral blood. These receptors were taken from a woman of 80 years or more with acute or convalescent COVID-19. Each CDR3 is given with its conserved first and last residue. Part of the rows lack a size; the others show once, few, many or a class for expanded clones.

V	J	size	CDR3
TRBV7-2	TRBJ2-3	.	CASSLGFTLAATDTQYF
TRBV6-5	TRBJ2-2	.	CASSRQGRGGELFF
TRBV7-8	TRBJ1-4	.	CASSLVRDRTTNEKLFF
TRBV11-3	TRBJ2-3	.	CASSFLAGEYTDTQYF
TRBV5-1	TRBJ1-6	.	CASSSQGSGNSPLHF
TRBV18	TRBJ2-5	.	CASSLLAVDETQYF
TRBV27	TRBJ1-3	.	CASSPRQGGNTIYF
TRBV29-1	TRBJ1-1	.	CSADMNTEAFF
TRBV6-1	TRBJ2-1	.	CASSEDILNEQFF
TRBV7-7	TRBJ2-1	.	CASSLGAGAHNEQFF
TRBV12-1	TRBJ2-7	.	CATPQGNHEQYF
TRBV7-2	TRBJ1-5	.	CASSLQGQHSNQPQHF
TRBV28	TRBJ2-2	few	CASSLYLLEKPGELFF
TRBV4-3	TRBJ2-7	.	CASSQDLQVSYEQYF
TRBV4-2	TRBJ1-6	.	CASSQGRGTGISPLHF
TRBV6-5	TRBJ2-7	.	CASSGLHEQYF
TRBV28	TRBJ2-2	.	CASSLGQPTGELFF
TRBV18	TRBJ2-2	.	CASSPYRVTGELFF
TRBV5-1	TRBJ2-7	.	CASSSGTGTYEQYF
TRBV4-2	TRBJ2-3	.	CATRTGTNTDTQYF
TRBV29-1	TRBJ2-5	.	CSVDNSRETQYF
TRBV7-2	TRBJ2-1	.	CASSLDREKQFF
TRBV24-1	TRBJ1-5	.	CATSAGWSNQPQHF
TRBV7-8	TRBJ1-1	.	CASSQREPLNTEAFF
TRBV18	TRBJ1-5	few	CASSPGGAGQPQHF
TRBV6-2/TRBV6-3	TRBJ2-5	.	CASSRGFTQYF
TRBV9	TRBJ2-7	.	CASSVPYSGRVYEQYF
TRBV30	TRBJ2-5	.	CAWSSGTGSLETQYF
TRBV11-2	TRBJ2-1	.	CASSLEASGSYEQFF
TRBV19	TRBJ2-7	.	CASRAEAGVPYEQYF
TRBV14	TRBJ2-2	.	CASRGQANTGELFF
TRBV29-1	TRBJ2-2	few	CSGTQGSTGELFF
TRBV11-2	TRBJ1-2	.	CASSVQGTTNYGYTF
TRBV2	TRBJ1-1	.	CASSVGLNTEAFF
TRBV4-3	TRBJ1-1	once	CASSLDRGNTEAFF
TRBV6-5	TRBJ2-7	.	CASRTGGPPYEQYF
TRBV3-1/TRBV3-2	TRBJ2-7	.	CASSSILSSYEQYF
TRBV10-1	TRBJ1-5	once	CASSDGRNQPQHF
TRBV27	TRBJ2-1	.	CASRPQGMYNEQFF
TRBV19	TRBJ1-5	.	CASRPADRGRLGNQPQHF
TRBV6-5	TRBJ2-7	once	CASRDLAGRGEQYF
TRBV11-3	TRBJ2-5	.	CASSRDTQETQYF
TRBV7-2	TRBJ1-2	.	CASSSIATSTGGLYGYTF
TRBV11-2	TRBJ2-1	once	CASSPGLANNEQFF
TRBV25-1	TRBJ2-7	few	CASSGGLAGPGRRYEQYF
TRBV7-9	TRBJ2-7	.	CASSRGTSGRWDEQYF
TRBV28	TRBJ2-6	.	CASSFQAGANVLTF
TRBV6-2/TRBV6-3	TRBJ2-1	.	CASSFVGVPPVEQFF
TRBV6-2/TRBV6-3	TRBJ2-7	.	CASSRQAYEQYF
TRBV19	TRBJ2-1	.	CASSIRGVFDEQFF
TRBV29-1	TRBJ2-1	.	CSVDRSRGYNEQFF
TRBV11-2	TRBJ2-1	.	CASTPLRGLAEYNEQFF
TRBV29-1	TRBJ1-6	.	CSVVPMGANTLHF
TRBV10-3	TRBJ1-2	.	CAINPTGGDGYTF
TRBV4-3	TRBJ1-5	.	CASSQDRGQLNQPQHF
TRBV5-1	TRBJ2-2	.	CASSVATGTTGELFF
TRBV5-6	TRBJ1-1	.	CASSLMAGQGASEAFF